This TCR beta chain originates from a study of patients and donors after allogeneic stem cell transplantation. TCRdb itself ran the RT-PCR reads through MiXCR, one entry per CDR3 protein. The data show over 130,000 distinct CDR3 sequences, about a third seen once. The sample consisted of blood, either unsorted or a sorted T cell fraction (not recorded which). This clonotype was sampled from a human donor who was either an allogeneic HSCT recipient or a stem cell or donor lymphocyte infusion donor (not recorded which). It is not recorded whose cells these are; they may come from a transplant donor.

The CDR3 bases are TGCAGTGCTAGAAGACAGTCCGGGGAGCTGTTTTTT. Translating gives CSARRQSGELFF. The chain joins TRBV20-1 to TRBJ2-2, with TRBD1 as a possible D gene (5 bases). The CDR3 contains 12 residues. Trimming took 2 bases from V and 6 from J, leaving 7 bases between them. The germline V gene has CDR1 DFQATT and CDR2 SNEGSKA (reference sequence).